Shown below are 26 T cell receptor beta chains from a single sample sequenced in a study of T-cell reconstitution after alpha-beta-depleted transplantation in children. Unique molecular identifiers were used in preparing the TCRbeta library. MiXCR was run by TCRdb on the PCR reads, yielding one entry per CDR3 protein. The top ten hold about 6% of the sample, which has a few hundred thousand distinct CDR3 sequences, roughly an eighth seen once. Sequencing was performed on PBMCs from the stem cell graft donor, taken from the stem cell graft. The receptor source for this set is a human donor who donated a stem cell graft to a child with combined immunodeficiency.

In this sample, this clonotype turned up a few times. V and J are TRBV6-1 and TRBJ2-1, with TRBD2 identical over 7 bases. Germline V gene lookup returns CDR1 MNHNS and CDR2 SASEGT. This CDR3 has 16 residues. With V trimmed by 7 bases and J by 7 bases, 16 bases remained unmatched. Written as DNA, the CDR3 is TGTGCCAGCACCTCCTCGCGATGGACTAGTACTAATGAGCAGTTCTTC. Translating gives CASTSSRWTSTNEQFF.

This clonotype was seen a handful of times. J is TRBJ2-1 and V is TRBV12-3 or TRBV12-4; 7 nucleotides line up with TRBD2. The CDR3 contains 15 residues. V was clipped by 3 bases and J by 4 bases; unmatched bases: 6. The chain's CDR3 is CASSFGAGAYNEQFF. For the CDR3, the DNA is TGTGCCAGCAGTTTTGGCGCGGGAGCTTACAATGAGCAGTTCTTC.

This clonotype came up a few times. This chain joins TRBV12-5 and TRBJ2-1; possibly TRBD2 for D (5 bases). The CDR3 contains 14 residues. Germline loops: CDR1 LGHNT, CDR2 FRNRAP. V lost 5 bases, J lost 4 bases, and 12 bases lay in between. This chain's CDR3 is CASGTTSGYNEQFF. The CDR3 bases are TGTGCTAGTGGTACCACAAGCGGTTACAATGAGCAGTTCTTC.

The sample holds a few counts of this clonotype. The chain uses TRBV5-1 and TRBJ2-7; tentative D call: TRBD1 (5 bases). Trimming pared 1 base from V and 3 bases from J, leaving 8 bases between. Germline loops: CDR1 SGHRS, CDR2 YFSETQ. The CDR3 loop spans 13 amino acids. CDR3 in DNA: TGCGCCAGCAGCTTGACAGGTTACTACGAGCAGTACTTC. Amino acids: CASSLTGYYEQYF. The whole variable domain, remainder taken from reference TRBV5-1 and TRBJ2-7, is KAGVTQTPRYLIKTRGQQVTLSCSPISGHRSVSWYQQTPGQGLQFLFEYFSETQRNKGNFPGRFSGRQFSNSRSEMNVSTLELGDSALYLCASSLTGYYEQYFGPGTRLTVT.

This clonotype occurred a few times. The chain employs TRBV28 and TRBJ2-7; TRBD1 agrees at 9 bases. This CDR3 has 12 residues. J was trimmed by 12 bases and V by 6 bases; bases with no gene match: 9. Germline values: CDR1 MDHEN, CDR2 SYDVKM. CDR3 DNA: TGTGCCAGCAGCCTTGGACAGGGGTTGGGGTACTTC. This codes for CASSLGQGLGYF.

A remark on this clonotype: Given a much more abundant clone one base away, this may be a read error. The DNA for the CDR3 is TGCAGTGCTACGGACAGGGAGATGGACACTGAAGCTTTCTTT. Residues: CSATDREMDTEAFF. V usage is TRBV20-1 and J usage is TRBJ1-1, with 8 bases identical to TRBD1. Germline CDR1 is DFQATT and CDR2 is SNEGSKA (reference sequence). This CDR3 has 14 residues. V was pared by 4 bases and J by 3 bases, with 7 bases of the junction left unmatched.

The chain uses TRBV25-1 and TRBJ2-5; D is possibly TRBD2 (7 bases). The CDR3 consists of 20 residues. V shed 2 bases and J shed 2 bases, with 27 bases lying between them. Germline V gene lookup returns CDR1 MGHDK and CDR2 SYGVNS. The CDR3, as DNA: TGTGCCAGCAGTGAAGAATATGGGGGGCGGGAGAAGAGAGAACAAGAGACCCAGTACTTC. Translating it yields CASSEEYGGREKREQETQYF.

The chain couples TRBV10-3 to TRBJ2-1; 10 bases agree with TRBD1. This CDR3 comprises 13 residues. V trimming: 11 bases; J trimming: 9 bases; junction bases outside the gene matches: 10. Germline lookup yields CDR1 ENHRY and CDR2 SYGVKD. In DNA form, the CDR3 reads TGTGCCGCAGACGAGGGACAGGGGATTGAGCAGTTCTTC. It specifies CAADEGQGIEQFF.

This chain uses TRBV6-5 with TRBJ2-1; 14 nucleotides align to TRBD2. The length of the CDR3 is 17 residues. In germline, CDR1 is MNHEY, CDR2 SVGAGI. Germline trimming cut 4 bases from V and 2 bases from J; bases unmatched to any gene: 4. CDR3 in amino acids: CASSSGTSGSPYNEQFF. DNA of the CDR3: TGTGCCAGCAGTTCTGGGACTAGCGGGAGCCCCTACAATGAGCAGTTCTTC.

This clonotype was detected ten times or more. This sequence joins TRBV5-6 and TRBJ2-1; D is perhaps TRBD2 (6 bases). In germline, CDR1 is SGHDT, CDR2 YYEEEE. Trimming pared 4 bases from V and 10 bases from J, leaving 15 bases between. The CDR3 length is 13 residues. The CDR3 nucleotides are TGTGCCAGCAGCCCGGGGACTCCAAGGGAGCAGTTCTTC. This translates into CASSPGTPREQFF.

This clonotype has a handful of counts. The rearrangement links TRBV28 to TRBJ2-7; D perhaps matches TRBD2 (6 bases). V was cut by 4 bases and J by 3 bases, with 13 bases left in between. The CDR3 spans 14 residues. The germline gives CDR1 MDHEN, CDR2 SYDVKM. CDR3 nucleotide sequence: TGTGCCAGCAGTTATTTGGGGGGTGGCTACGAGCAGTACTTC. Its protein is CASSYLGGGYEQYF.

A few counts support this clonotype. This chain's CDR3 is CASSLQGGYEKLFF. The CDR3 DNA follows: TGTGCCAGCAGCTTACAGGGAGGGTATGAAAAACTGTTTTTT. The rearrangement joins TRBV7-2 to TRBJ1-4, with D tentatively TRBD1 (5 bases). V lost 2 bases to trimming and J lost 6 bases, with 10 bases between them. CDR1 SGHTA and CDR2 FQGNSA come from the germline V gene. The CDR3 extends over 14 amino acids.

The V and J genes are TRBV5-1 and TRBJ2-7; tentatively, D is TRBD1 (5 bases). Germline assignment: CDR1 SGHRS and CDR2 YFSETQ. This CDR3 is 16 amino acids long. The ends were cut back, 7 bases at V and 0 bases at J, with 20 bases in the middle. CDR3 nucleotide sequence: TGCGCCAGCCGAACCGACAGCCTACCGAGCTCCTACGAGCAGTACTTC. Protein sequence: CASRTDSLPSSYEQYF.

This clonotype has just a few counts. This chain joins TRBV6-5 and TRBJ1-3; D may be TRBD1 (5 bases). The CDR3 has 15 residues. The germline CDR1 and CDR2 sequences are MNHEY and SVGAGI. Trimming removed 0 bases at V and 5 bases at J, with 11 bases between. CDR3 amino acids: CASSYSLGVRNTIYF. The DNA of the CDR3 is TGTGCCAGCAGTTACTCGTTGGGGGTTAGAAACACCATATATTTT.

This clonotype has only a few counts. The CDR3: CASSAHGTEAFF. CDR3 DNA sequence: TGTGCCAGCAGCGCACACGGCACTGAAGCTTTCTTT. The gene calls are TRBV7-2 and TRBJ1-1; D not certain. Germline lookup yields CDR1 SGHTA and CDR2 FQGNSA. V dropped 5 bases and J dropped 4 bases, with 8 bases sitting between them. CDR3 length: 12 amino acids.

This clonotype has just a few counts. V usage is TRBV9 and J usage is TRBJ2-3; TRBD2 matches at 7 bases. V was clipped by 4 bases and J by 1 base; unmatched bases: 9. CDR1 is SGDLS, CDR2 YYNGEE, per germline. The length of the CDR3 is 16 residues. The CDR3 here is CASSPAGLVGTDTQYF. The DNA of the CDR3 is TGTGCCAGCAGCCCAGCAGGACTAGTGGGCACAGATACGCAGTATTTT.

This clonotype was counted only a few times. The CDR3 DNA reads as TGTGCCAGCAGCTCAGACAGCTCTGGGGCCAACGTCCTGACTTTC. This translates into CASSSDSSGANVLTF. This chain links TRBV7-3 with TRBJ2-6; maybe TRBD1 (5 bases). Germline CDR1 reads SGHTA; CDR2 reads FQGTGA. Trimming removed 4 bases from V and 0 bases from J, with 7 bases in between. This CDR3 spans 15 amino acids.

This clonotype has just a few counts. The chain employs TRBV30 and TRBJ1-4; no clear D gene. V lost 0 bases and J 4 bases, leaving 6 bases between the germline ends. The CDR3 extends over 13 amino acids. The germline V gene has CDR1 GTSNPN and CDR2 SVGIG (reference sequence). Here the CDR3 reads CAWSVAGNEKLFF. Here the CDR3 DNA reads TGTGCCTGGAGTGTTGCCGGTAATGAAAAACTGTTTTTT.

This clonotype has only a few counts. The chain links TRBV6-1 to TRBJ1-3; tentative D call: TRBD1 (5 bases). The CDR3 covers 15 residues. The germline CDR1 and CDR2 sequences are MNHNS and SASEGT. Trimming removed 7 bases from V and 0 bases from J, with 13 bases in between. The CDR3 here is CASKNSRASGNTIYF. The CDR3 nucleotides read TGTGCCAGCAAGAATAGCAGGGCCTCTGGAAACACCATATATTTT.

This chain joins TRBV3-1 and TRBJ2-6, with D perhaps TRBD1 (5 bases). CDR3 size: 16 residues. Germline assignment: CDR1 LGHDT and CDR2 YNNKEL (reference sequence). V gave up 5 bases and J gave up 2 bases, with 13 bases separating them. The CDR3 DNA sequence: TGTGCCAGCAGCTCCTACAGGATACCTGGGGCCAACGTCCTGACTTTC. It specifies CASSSYRIPGANVLTF.

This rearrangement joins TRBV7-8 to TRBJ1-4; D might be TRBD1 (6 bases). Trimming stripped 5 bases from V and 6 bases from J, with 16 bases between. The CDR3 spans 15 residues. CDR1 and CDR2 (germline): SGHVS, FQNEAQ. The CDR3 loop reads CASSQNTGSDEKLFF. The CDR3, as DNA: TGTGCCAGCAGCCAGAATACAGGGTCGGATGAAAAACTGTTTTTT.

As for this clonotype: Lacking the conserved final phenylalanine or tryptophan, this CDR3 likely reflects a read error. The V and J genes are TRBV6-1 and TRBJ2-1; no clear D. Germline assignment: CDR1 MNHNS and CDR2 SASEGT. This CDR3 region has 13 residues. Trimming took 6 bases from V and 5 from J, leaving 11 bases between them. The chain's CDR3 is CASRSGPHNEQFY. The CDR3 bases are TGTGCCAGCAGATCCGGGCCCCACAATGAGCAGTTCTAC.

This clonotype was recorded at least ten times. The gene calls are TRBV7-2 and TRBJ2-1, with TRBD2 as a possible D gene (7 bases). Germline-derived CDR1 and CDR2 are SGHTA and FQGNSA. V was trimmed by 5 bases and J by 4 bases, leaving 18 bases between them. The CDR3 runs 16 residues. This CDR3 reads CASSAQGGASYNEQFF. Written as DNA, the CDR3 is TGTGCCAGCAGCGCACAGGGAGGGGCCAGTTACAATGAGCAGTTCTTC.

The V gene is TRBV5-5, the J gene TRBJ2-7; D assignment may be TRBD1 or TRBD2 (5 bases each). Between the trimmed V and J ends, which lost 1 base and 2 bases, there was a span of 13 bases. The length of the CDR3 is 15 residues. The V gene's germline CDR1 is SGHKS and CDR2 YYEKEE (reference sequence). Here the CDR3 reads CASSLYWDQTYEQYF. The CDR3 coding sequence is TGTGCCAGCAGCTTGTATTGGGACCAAACCTACGAGCAGTACTTC. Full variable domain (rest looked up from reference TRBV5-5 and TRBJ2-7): DAGVTQSPTHLIKTRGQQVTLRCSPISGHKSVSWYQQVLGQGPQFIFQYYEKEERGRGNFPDRFSARQFPNYSSELNVNALLLGDSALYLCASSLYWDQTYEQYFGPGTRLTVT.

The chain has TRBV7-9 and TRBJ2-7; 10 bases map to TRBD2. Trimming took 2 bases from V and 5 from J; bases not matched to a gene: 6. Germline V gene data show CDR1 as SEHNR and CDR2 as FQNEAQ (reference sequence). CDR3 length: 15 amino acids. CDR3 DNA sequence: TGTGCCAGCAGCTTAATAGCGGGAGGCTTCGACGAGCAGTACTTC. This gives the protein CASSLIAGGFDEQYF. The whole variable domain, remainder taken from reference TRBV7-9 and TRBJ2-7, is DTGVSQNPRHKITKRGQNVTFRCDPISEHNRLYWYRQTLGQGPEFLTYFQNEAQLEKSRLLSDRFSAERPKGSFSTLEIQRTEQGDSAMYLCASSLIAGGFDEQYFGPGTRLTVT.

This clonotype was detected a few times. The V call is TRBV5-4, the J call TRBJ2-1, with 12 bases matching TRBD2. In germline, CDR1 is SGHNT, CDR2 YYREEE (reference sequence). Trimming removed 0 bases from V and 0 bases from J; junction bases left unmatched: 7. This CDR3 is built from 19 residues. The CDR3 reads CASSLGTSGASSSYNEQFF. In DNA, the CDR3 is TGTGCCAGCAGCTTGGGGACTAGCGGGGCCTCGAGCTCCTACAATGAGCAGTTCTTC.